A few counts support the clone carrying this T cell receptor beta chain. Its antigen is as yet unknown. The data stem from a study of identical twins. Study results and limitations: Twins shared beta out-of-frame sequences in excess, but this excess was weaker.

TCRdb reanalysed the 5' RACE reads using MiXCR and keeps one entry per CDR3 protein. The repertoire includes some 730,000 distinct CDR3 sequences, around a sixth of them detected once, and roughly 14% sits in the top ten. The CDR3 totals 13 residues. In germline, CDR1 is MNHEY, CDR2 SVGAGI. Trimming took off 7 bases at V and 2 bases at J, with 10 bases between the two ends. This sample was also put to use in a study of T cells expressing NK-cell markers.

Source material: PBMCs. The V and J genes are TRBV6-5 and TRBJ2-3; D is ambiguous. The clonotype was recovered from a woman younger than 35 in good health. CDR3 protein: CASTSISTDTQYF. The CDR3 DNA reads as TGTGCCAGCACTTCAATCTCCACAGATACGCAGTATTTT.